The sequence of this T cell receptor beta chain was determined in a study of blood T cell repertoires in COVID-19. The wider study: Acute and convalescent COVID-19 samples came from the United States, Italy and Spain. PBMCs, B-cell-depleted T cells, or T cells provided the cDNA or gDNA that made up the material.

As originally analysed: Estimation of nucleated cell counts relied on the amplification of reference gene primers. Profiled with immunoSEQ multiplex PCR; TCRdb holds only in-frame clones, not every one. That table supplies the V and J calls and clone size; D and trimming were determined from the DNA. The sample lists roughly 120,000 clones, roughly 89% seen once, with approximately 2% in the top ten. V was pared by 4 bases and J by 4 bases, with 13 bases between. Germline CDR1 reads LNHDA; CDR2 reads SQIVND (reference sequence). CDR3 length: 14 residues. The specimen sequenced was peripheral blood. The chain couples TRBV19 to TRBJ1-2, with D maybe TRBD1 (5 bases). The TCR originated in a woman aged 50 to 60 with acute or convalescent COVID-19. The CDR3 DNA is TGTGCCAGTAGTAGGGACGGGGGATTCTATGGCTACACCTTC. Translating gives CASSRDGGFYGYTF.